The source of this T cell receptor beta chain is a study of T-cell reconstitution after alpha-beta-depleted transplantation in children. The CDR3 runs to 14 residues. CDR1 is DFQATT, CDR2 SNEGSKA, per germline (reference sequence). V lost 8 bases, J lost 2 bases, and 16 bases lay in between. Unique molecular identifiers were built into the TCRbeta library. TCRdb independently ran MiXCR on the PCR reads; one entry per CDR3 protein. The table includes fewer than 750,000 distinct CDR3 sequences, 27% detected once. Study conclusions and caveats: Diversity of TCRbeta at day 60 was high in some patients, arising from surviving recipient T cells and thymic progenitors. Approximately two months post-transplant, alpha-beta T cells reportedly originated from several hundred expanded graft clones. Diversity and T-cell counts at one year after transplant derived mostly from new T cells.

With respect to this clonotype: Its antigen is unknown.

The TCR comes from a boy in the first two years of life with Wiskott-Aldrich syndrome, due to receive a stem cell transplant. The chain recombines TRBV20-1 with TRBJ2-1; D unresolved. The sequenced sample was PBMCs, obtained before TCRalphabeta/CD19-depleted stem cell transplant. CDR3 bases: TGCAGTCCTACACATTCTAGGGCCTACAATGAGCAGTTCTTC. It encodes CSPTHSRAYNEQFF.